This is a list of T cell receptor beta chains from one sample in a study of cytomegalovirus exposure and HLA in healthy donors. Assay: immunoSEQ multiplex PCR; the TCRdb copy retains only in-frame clones and omits some. The repertoire includes roughly 66,000 clones, approximately 78% of them detected once, and roughly 8.2% sits in the top ten. Sequencing was performed on PBMCs. The receptors here all came from a young man in good health and CMV-seropositive. The CDR3 runs from the conserved cysteine through the conserved F or W. The D gene is left open where the match is weak. Expanded clones are given a class, and other clones once, few, many or no size at all.

J	V	D	size	CDR3	DNA
TRBJ1-2	TRBV6-1	NA	NA	CASSEEWGRDGYTF	TGTGCCAGCAGTGAAGAATGGGGGCGGGATGGCTACACCTTC
TRBJ2-7	TRBV10-2	TRBD1	NA	CASRGTGGVYEQYF	TGCGCCAGCAGGGGGACAGGGGGCGTCTACGAGCAGTACTTC
TRBJ1-1	TRBV5-1	NA	NA	CASSLGGGTEAFF	TGCGCCAGCAGCTTGGGCGGTGGGACTGAAGCTTTCTTT
TRBJ1-2	TRBV9	NA	once	CASSPHSGTTYGYTF	TGTGCCAGCAGCCCTCATTCGGGTACCACATATGGCTACACCTTC
TRBJ1-2	TRBV5-1	TRBD1	NA	CASSSRTGGNGYTF	TGCGCCAGCAGCTCAAGGACAGGGGGTAATGGCTACACCTTC
TRBJ1-1	TRBV4-1	NA	NA	CASSQDLERVGAFF	TGCGCCAGCAGCCAAGATCTTGAGAGGGTGGGAGCTTTCTTT
TRBJ1-2	TRBV30	NA	once	CAWSVRGSDYGYTF	TGTGCCTGGAGTGTAAGGGGATCCGACTATGGCTACACCTTC
TRBJ1-2	TRBV19	TRBD1	NA	CASSLTDRANYGYTF	TGTGCCAGTAGTCTGACAGACAGGGCTAACTATGGCTACACCTTC
TRBJ1-4	TRBV6-5	NA	NA	CASSSGDPNEKLFF	TGTGCCAGCTCCTCGGGGGATCCTAATGAAAAACTGTTTTTT
TRBJ2-7	TRBV27	NA	NA	CASGGVYEQYF	TGTGCCAGCGGAGGGGTCTACGAGCAGTACTTC
TRBJ2-5	TRBV30	TRBD2	NA	CAWRGTSGLQETQYF	TGTGCCTGGAGGGGGACTAGCGGGCTTCAAGAGACCCAGTACTTC
TRBJ2-1	TRBV29-1	TRBD1	NA	CSVVGGRTGGRSYNEQFF	TGCAGCGTTGTCGGAGGGCGGACAGGGGGCCGATCCTACAATGAGCAGTTCTTC
TRBJ1-6	TRBV6-6	TRBD1	NA	CASTLGGPGNSPLHF	TGTGCCAGCACCCTAGGGGGCCCAGGGAATTCACCCCTCCACTTT
TRBJ2-5	TRBV29-1	TRBD1	NA	CSAQGTVQETQYF	TGCAGCGCCCAGGGGACAGTTCAAGAGACCCAGTACTTC
TRBJ2-7	TRBV7-8	NA	few	CASSPQAGDEQYF	TGTGCCAGCAGCCCCCAGGCCGGGGACGAGCAGTACTTC
TRBJ2-1	TRBV4-1	NA	NA	CASSLHYEQFF	TGCGCCAGCAGCCTCCATTATGAGCAGTTCTTC
TRBJ2-7	TRBV18	NA	NA	CASHPGVAGEQYF	TGTGCCAGCCACCCGGGAGTCGCAGGGGAGCAGTACTTC
TRBJ1-6	TRBV2	TRBD1	once	CASTIQGTDNSPLHF	TGTGCCAGCACTATACAGGGGACAGATAATTCACCCCTCCACTTT
TRBJ2-7	TRBV2	TRBD2	NA	CASRRLAGDLYEQYF	TGTGCCAGCAGAAGACTAGCGGGGGACCTCTACGAGCAGTACTTC
TRBJ2-7	TRBV5-6	TRBD1	NA	CASSYRDRAYEQYF	TGTGCCAGCAGCTACCGGGACAGAGCCTACGAGCAGTACTTC
TRBJ2-3	TRBV7-8	NA	NA	CASSLRGATDTQYF	TGTGCCAGCAGCTTACGCGGGGCCACAGATACGCAGTATTTT
TRBJ1-2	TRBV30	NA	NA	CAWSVQSLRGYGYTF	TGTGCCTGGAGTGTACAGAGTCTTCGGGGCTATGGCTACACCTTC
TRBJ2-2	TRBV2	NA	NA	CASSSGTTTNTGELFF	TGTGCCAGCAGTTCCGGGACAACTACTAACACCGGGGAGCTGTTTTTT
TRBJ2-1	TRBV30	NA	NA	CAWSGQGEEQFF	TGTGCCTGGAGCGGACAAGGGGAAGAGCAGTTCTTC
TRBJ2-1	TRBV10-3	TRBD2	once	CAISEGSGGNNEQFF	TGTGCCATCAGTGAAGGGTCGGGGGGGAACAATGAGCAGTTCTTC
TRBJ1-2	TRBV29-1	NA	NA	CSVAQGPYGYTF	TGCAGCGTAGCACAGGGCCCCTATGGCTACACCTTC
TRBJ1-5	TRBV28	TRBD1	NA	CASSTGTVNQPQHF	TGTGCCAGCAGTACAGGGACAGTCAATCAGCCCCAGCATTTT
TRBJ2-7	TRBV5-4	TRBD2	NA	CASSGLAGDVNEQYF	TGTGCCAGCAGCGGACTAGCGGGAGATGTCAACGAGCAGTACTTC
TRBJ2-7	TRBV30	NA	NA	CAWSPSPYEQYF	TGTGCCTGGAGTCCCAGTCCCTACGAGCAGTACTTC
TRBJ1-1	TRBV10-2	TRBD1	few	CSTRAGGFTEAFF	TGCTCGACCCGGGCAGGGGGGTTCACTGAAGCTTTCTTT
TRBJ1-1	TRBV27	TRBD1	once	CASSLAGTGVEAFF	TGTGCCAGCAGTTTAGCCGGGACAGGGGTTGAAGCTTTCTTT
TRBJ1-4	TRBV27	TRBD1	NA	CASRDRGHEKLFF	TGTGCCAGCCGGGACAGGGGCCATGAAAAACTGTTTTTT
TRBJ2-1	TRBV4-1	NA	NA	CASTVGSSYNEQFF	TGCGCGAGCACGGTGGGGAGCTCCTACAATGAGCAGTTCTTC
TRBJ2-1	TRBV30	TRBD2	NA	CAWRRTSGGGEQFF	TGTGCCTGGAGGAGAACTAGCGGGGGAGGTGAGCAGTTCTTC
TRBJ2-5	TRBV6-1	NA	NA	CATHRERSQETQYF	TGTGCCACCCATCGCGAGAGGTCCCAAGAGACCCAGTACTTC